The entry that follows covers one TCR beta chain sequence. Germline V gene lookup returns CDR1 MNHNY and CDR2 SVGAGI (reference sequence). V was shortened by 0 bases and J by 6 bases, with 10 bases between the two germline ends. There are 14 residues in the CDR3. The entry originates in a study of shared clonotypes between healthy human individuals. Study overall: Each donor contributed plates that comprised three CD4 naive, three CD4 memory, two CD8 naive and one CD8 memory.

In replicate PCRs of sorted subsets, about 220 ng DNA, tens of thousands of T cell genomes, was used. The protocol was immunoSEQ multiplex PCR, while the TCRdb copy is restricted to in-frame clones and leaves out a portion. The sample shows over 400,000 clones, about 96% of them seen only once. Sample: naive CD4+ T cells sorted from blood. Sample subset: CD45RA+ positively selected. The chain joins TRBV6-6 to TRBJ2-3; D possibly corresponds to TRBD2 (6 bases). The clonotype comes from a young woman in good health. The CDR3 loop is CASSYSSGGDTQYF. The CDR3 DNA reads TGTGCCAGCAGTTACTCGTCCGGGGGTGATACGCAGTATTTT.